A selection of T cell receptor beta chains follows, all from one sample in a study of beta chain features in type 1 diabetes. Produced via immunoSEQ multiplex PCR; TCRdb's table is partial and in-frame only. Of 970,000 or so clones listed, 15% to 20% are singletons. What was sequenced was naive CD4+ T cells from blood. The receptor set was obtained from a woman in her late teens or twenties in good health. CDR3s include the opening cysteine and the closing phenylalanine or tryptophan. The D gene is left open where the match is weak. A row's size may be missing; if present it is once, few, many or a size class.

-	few	TRBJ2-7	TRBV27	TGTGCCAGCAGTTTGAAGCGGTCCTACGAGCAGTACTTC	CASSLKRSYEQYF
-	-	TRBJ2-1	TRBV11-2	TGTGCCAGCAGGAAACTCCAGGGATCCTCCTACAATGAGCAGTTCTTC	CASRKLQGSSYNEQFF
-	few	TRBJ2-7	TRBV18	TGTGCCAGCTCCCCCGGTGGGGACGAGCAGTACTTC	CASSPGGDEQYF
-	-	TRBJ2-7	TRBV11-1	TGTGCCAGCAAGCTCGGCGGCTCCTACGAGCAGTACTTC	CASKLGGSYEQYF
TRBD2	few	TRBJ2-7	TRBV7-2	TGTGCCAGCAGCTTAGTTGACGGGAGGAGGAACGAGCAGTACTTC	CASSLVDGRRNEQYF
TRBD1	few	TRBJ2-7	TRBV2	TGTGCCAGCAGTGGGGACAGCTACGAGCAGTACTTC	CASSGDSYEQYF
-	few	TRBJ1-3	TRBV23-1	TGCGCCAGCAGTCAATGGGACACGCGCTCTGGAAACACCATATATTTT	CASSQWDTRSGNTIYF
TRBD1	-	TRBJ1-2	TRBV11-2	TGTGCCAGCAGCCTAAATTTCGACAGGGGGTATGGCTACACCTTC	CASSLNFDRGYGYTF
-	-	TRBJ2-1	TRBV7-3	TGTGCCAGCAGCCCGGGACCCCCCTCCTACAATGAGCAGTTCTTC	CASSPGPPSYNEQFF
TRBD1	-	TRBJ2-2	TRBV28	TGTGCCAGCAACCATCCGGGACAGGGGGCTTCCGGGGAGCTGTTTTTT	CASNHPGQGASGELFF
TRBD2	few	TRBJ2-7	TRBV29-1	TGCAGCGTTGAATCAGCGGGAGCGGACGAGCAGTACTTC	CSVESAGADEQYF
TRBD1	once	TRBJ2-7	TRBV19	TGTGCCAGTAGTGTCGGACAGGGGGCGTACGAGCAGTACTTC	CASSVGQGAYEQYF
TRBD2	-	TRBJ2-3	TRBV11-2	TGTGCCAGCAGCAGGACTAGCGGGATATTGGATACGCAGTATTTT	CASSRTSGILDTQYF
-	-	TRBJ2-1	TRBV5-4	TGTGCCAGCAGCTTGGGTCAGGGCAAGGTCTACAATGAGCAGTTCTTC	CASSLGQGKVYNEQFF
-	few	TRBJ1-4	TRBV7-2	TGTGCCAGCAGCTTTGAGGGGTTGGGTGAAAAACTGTTTTTT	CASSFEGLGEKLFF
TRBD1	-	TRBJ2-7	TRBV18	TGTGCCAGCTCACCACCTCTGACAGGGAACGGGACCTACGAGCAGTACTTC	CASSPPLTGNGTYEQYF
TRBD1	few	TRBJ2-7	TRBV27	TGTGCCAGCAGTTTCAGGGGGCCGAACGAGCAGTACTTC	CASSFRGPNEQYF
-	few	TRBJ2-1	TRBV5-4	TGTGCCAGCAGCGATTCTAGAGGGCAGTTCTTC	CASSDSRGQFF
TRBD2	-	TRBJ2-1	TRBV28	TGTGCCAGCAGCGAGGCTAGCGGGGCGAGGAATGAGCAGTTCTTC	CASSEASGARNEQFF
-	-	TRBJ2-7	TRBV6-6	TGTGCCAGCCATCGAACCTCGGAGCAGTACTTC	CASHRTSEQYF
-	-	TRBJ2-7	TRBV4-3	TGCGCCAGCAGCCAAGATGTGTGGACGGCGTACGAGCAGTACTTC	CASSQDVWTAYEQYF
-	few	TRBJ2-5	TRBV5-1	TGCGCCAGCAGCGCCTCCGGGACACCCAAGACCCAGTACTTC	CASSASGTPKTQYF
-	few	TRBJ2-2	TRBV10-3	TGTGCCATCAGTAGTACGCGGGAGCTGTTTTTT	CAISSTRELFF
TRBD2	few	TRBJ2-3	TRBV7-9	TGTGCCAGCAGCTTACTTAGCGGGAGCAGAAACACAGATACGCAGTATTTT	CASSLLSGSRNTDTQYF
-	-	TRBJ1-2	TRBV11-2	TGTGCCAGCAGCTTAGCTTTCAGTACAAGCTTTTCCTATGGCTACACCTTC	CASSLAFSTSFSYGYTF
TRBD2	few	TRBJ2-7	TRBV7-6	TGTGCCAGCAGCCTAAGATCGGGCGGGAGGGCTAGTTACGAGCAGTACTTC	CASSLRSGGRASYEQYF
-	-	TRBJ2-1	TRBV5-1	TGCGCCAGCAGCTTGGGTTCTGTTTACAATGAGCAGTTCTTC	CASSLGSVYNEQFF
-	-	TRBJ2-5	TRBV27	TGTGCCAGCAGTTCTTTGGCAGGGGCCTTACAAGAGACCCAGTACTTC	CASSSLAGALQETQYF
TRBD1	-	TRBJ2-2	TRBV7-8	TGTGCCAGCAGTCGGTGGGGACAGGGGGCGCCCGGGGAGCTGTTTTTT	CASSRWGQGAPGELFF
TRBD1	-	TRBJ2-1	TRBV6-5	TGTGCCAGCCGCCACCGGGACAGGGGCTACAATGAGCAGTTCTTC	CASRHRDRGYNEQFF
-	few	TRBJ2-2	TRBV9	TGTGCCAGCAGACTAGCTTGGAACACCGGGGAGCTGTTTTTT	CASRLAWNTGELFF
-	few	TRBJ2-1	TRBV28	TGTGCCAGCAGTCCACCGAATCCCGGGATCAATGAGCAGTTCTTC	CASSPPNPGINEQFF
TRBD2	-	TRBJ2-1	TRBV18	TGTGCCAGCTCACCAGCGGGAGGCGGCTACAATGAGCAGTTCTTC	CASSPAGGGYNEQFF
-	few	TRBJ2-1	TRBV10-3	TGTGCCATCAGTGACGGGGGCCCCTACAATGAGCAGTTCTTC	CAISDGGPYNEQFF